This T cell receptor beta chain appears in the sequencing data of a study of T cell responses to AZD1222 COVID-19 vaccine. Study information: Combined were second doses at about 4 or about 12 weeks. Whole-study findings and limits: A mostly white British donor set with more females was recruited, and clonal diversity was possibly underestimated. CD4 TCRs linked to vaccination spanned spike, dominating at 160-218 and 743-854. Repertoire samples came only from after the peak T cell response.

Germline loops: CDR1 MNHEY, CDR2 SVGAGI. V dropped 7 bases and J dropped 5 bases, with 14 bases sitting between them. The CDR3 extends over 13 amino acids. Profiling relied on immunoSEQ multiplex PCR, and the TCRdb table lists in-frame clones only, not all of them. Counted here are about 150,000 clones, 90% occurring once; the ten biggest clones make up roughly 2.8%. As concerns this clone: Antigen specificity is unknown.

The sequencing here drew on peripheral blood, taken on day 0 of AZD1222 vaccination. The TCR originated in an adult in good health. V usage is TRBV6-5 and J usage is TRBJ1-2; weak D call: TRBD1 (6 bases). The CDR3 DNA is TGTGCCAGCAACAACAGGGATACTTATGGCTACACCTTC. This translates into CASNNRDTYGYTF.